This record looks at one T cell receptor beta chain sequence and its context. TCRdb's copy holds only in-frame clones and misses some; the assay was immunoSEQ multiplex PCR. The table lists 85,000 to 130,000 clones, approximately 80% of them singletons. These data come from a study of blood T cell repertoires in COVID-19. Trimming cost V 2 bases and J 4 bases, with 6 bases left between them. This CDR3 has 13 residues. CDR1 is LGHDT and CDR2 is YNNKEL in the germline V gene (reference sequence). The receptor's source is an older man with COVID-19, enrolled during active disease. The sequencing sample was made of peripheral blood. V is TRBV3-1 (or the pseudogene TRBV3-2) and J is TRBJ1-5; D ambiguous. The CDR3: CASSQTANQPQHF. CDR3 bases: TGTGCCAGCAGCCAAACAGCAAATCAGCCCCAGCATTTT.